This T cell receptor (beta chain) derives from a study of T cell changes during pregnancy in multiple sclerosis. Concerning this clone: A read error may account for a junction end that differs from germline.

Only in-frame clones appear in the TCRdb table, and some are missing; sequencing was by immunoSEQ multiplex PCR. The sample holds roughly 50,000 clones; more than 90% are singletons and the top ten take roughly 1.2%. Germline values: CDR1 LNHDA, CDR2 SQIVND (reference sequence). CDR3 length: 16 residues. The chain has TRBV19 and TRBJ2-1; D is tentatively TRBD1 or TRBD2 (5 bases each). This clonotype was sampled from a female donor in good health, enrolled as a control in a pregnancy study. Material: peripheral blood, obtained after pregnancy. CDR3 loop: CASTIGAGPYTHEQFF. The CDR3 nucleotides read TGTGCCAGTACTATAGGGGCGGGCCCCTATACTCATGAGCAGTTCTTC.